One and the same sample provided the 18 T cell receptor beta chains below, sequenced in a study of T cells after somatic rescue of genetic block. Assay: immunoSEQ multiplex PCR; the TCRdb copy retains only in-frame clones and omits some. The sample yields fewer than 150,000 clones, under 95% seen once. The sample comprised peripheral blood mononuclear cells (PBMCs). These receptors were taken from a woman under 30.

The chain couples TRBV14 to TRBJ1-2; D remains unclear. Germline CDR1 SGHDN, CDR2 FVKESK. CDR3 length: 15 amino acids. V lost 0 bases and J lost 4, with 12 bases in between. The DNA of the CDR3 is TGTGCCAGCAGCCAAGAATGGTCGGGGATCTATGGCTACACCTTC. This codes for CASSQEWSGIYGYTF.

The chain recombines TRBV6-5 with TRBJ1-1; a possible D gene is TRBD1 (5 bases). Germline values: CDR1 MNHEY, CDR2 SVGAGI. V gave up 0 bases and J gave up 0 bases, with 8 bases separating them. This CDR3 has 15 amino acids. This CDR3 reads CASSYSPGLNTEAFF. The CDR3, as DNA: TGTGCCAGCAGTTACTCGCCAGGGTTGAACACTGAAGCTTTCTTT.

This sequence joins TRBV10-1 and TRBJ1-2; tentatively, D is TRBD1 (6 bases). This CDR3 contains 17 residues. Trimming took 7 bases from V and 0 from J, leaving 21 bases between them. CDR1 and CDR2 from the germline V gene are WNHNN and SYGVQD (reference sequence). Here the CDR3 reads CASNFTPRGGANYGYTF. The CDR3 nucleotides are TGCGCCAGCAATTTTACTCCGAGGGGGGGGGCTAACTATGGCTACACCTTC.

The chain employs TRBV6-5 and TRBJ2-3; TRBD2 agrees at 7 bases. CDR3 length: 13 residues. The junction had 3 bases not matched to a gene; V was cut back by 8 bases and J by 1 base. CDR1 and CDR2 from the germline V gene are MNHEY and SVGAGI. The CDR3 sequence: CASRAGGTDTQYF. Written as DNA, the CDR3 is TGTGCCAGCCGGGCGGGGGGCACAGATACGCAGTATTTT.

The rearrangement joins TRBV5-1 to TRBJ1-4, with TRBD1 matching over 9 bases. Germline V gene data show CDR1 as SGHRS and CDR2 as YFSETQ. The CDR3 sequence is 18 residues long. V was pared by 5 bases and J by 5 bases, with 16 bases of the junction left unmatched. The CDR3 DNA is TGCGCCAGCAGTTATCGGCCCGGGACAGGGAGGGGGAATGAAAAACTGTTTTTT. This encodes CASSYRPGTGRGNEKLFF.

The V call is TRBV9, the J call TRBJ1-5; 8 nucleotides line up with TRBD1. J gave up 6 bases and V 3 bases, and 5 bases lay outside the gene matches. Germline CDR1 is SGDLS and CDR2 is YYNGEE. This CDR3 contains 14 residues. CDR3 coding DNA: TGTGCCAGCAGCGAGACAGGGGCGCCTCAGCCCCAGCATTTT. The encoded protein is CASSETGAPQPQHF.

This sequence joins TRBV9 and TRBJ2-3, with 11 bases lining up with TRBD2. J lost 3 bases, V lost 3 bases, and 9 bases had no gene match. Germline V gives CDR1 SGDLS, CDR2 YYNGEE. The length of the CDR3 is 17 residues. The CDR3 sequence is CASSARPGLAVTDTQYF. In DNA, the CDR3 is TGTGCCAGCAGCGCCCGGCCGGGACTAGCGGTGACAGATACGCAGTATTTT.

This chain uses TRBV9 with TRBJ2-5; possible D gene TRBD2, 6 bases. CDR3 size: 14 residues. Per the germline V gene, CDR1 is SGDLS and CDR2 is YYNGEE. V was shortened by 0 bases and J by 1 base, with 7 bases between the two germline ends. The CDR3 loop reads CASSVGGVQETQYF. The CDR3 DNA reads as TGTGCCAGCAGCGTAGGGGGGGTCCAAGAGACCCAGTACTTC.

The V and J genes are TRBV30 and TRBJ1-2; D is unresolved. The CDR3 length is 13 residues. CDR1 GTSNPN and CDR2 SVGIG come from the germline V gene (reference sequence). Trimming took off 4 bases at V and 2 bases at J, with 11 bases between the two ends. CDR3 in amino acids: CAWMADGNYGYTF. CDR3 DNA: TGTGCCTGGATGGCCGATGGGAACTATGGCTACACCTTC.

V and J are TRBV18 and TRBJ2-2, with D maybe TRBD1 (6 bases). CDR3 length: 15 amino acids. Trimming took off 6 bases at V and 1 base at J, with 12 bases between the two ends. The germline gives CDR1 KGHSH, CDR2 LQKENI. CDR3 nucleotide sequence: TGTGCCAGCTCTACAGGGTTCGGGAACACCGGGGAGCTGTTTTTT. As protein: CASSTGFGNTGELFF.

The count of this clone is one. CDR3 DNA sequence: TGTGCCAGCAGTCGTTCCGGGACAGATGATGACACTGAAGCTTTCTTT. Translation: CASSRSGTDDDTEAFF. The chain carries TRBV11-1 and TRBJ1-1; 7 positions match TRBD1. There are 16 residues in the CDR3. CDR1 is SGHAT, CDR2 FQDESV, per germline (reference sequence). V was clipped by 6 bases and J by 3 bases; unmatched bases: 13.

The chain employs TRBV2 and TRBJ2-3; 13 nucleotides line up with TRBD2. Trimming at V came to 6 bases and at J to 0 bases, leaving 3 bases not matched to a gene. The V gene's germline CDR1 is SNHLY and CDR2 FYNNEI. This CDR3 spans 16 amino acids. Written as DNA, the CDR3 is TGTGCCAGCAGCGGGACTAGCGGGGAAAGCACAGATACGCAGTATTTT. It yields the protein CASSGTSGESTDTQYF.

The rearrangement joins TRBV27 to TRBJ2-7; 8 bases match TRBD2. With V trimmed by 2 bases and J by 7 bases, 13 bases remained unmatched. This CDR3 region has 16 residues. Germline lookup yields CDR1 MNHEY and CDR2 SMNVEV (reference sequence). The CDR3 loop is CASSLTSGTRPLEQYF. In DNA form, the CDR3 reads TGTGCCAGCAGTTTAACCTCCGGGACTAGACCCCTGGAGCAGTACTTC.

The chain joins TRBV28 to TRBJ1-1; 9 nucleotides line up with TRBD1. Germline CDR1 MDHEN, CDR2 SYDVKM. V shed 1 base, J shed 2 bases, and the junction held 5 bases outside the gene matches. The CDR3 spans 16 residues. The CDR3 DNA follows: TGTGCCAGCAGTTTATTGAGGACAGGGGTAAACACTGAAGCTTTCTTT. Translating gives CASSLLRTGVNTEAFF.

The genes are TRBV5-1 and TRBJ2-2; maybe TRBD2 (6 bases). CDR3 length: 13 amino acids. Germline values: CDR1 SGHRS, CDR2 YFSETQ. The V gene lost 6 bases and the J gene lost 5 bases, with 11 bases spanning the gap. CDR3 amino acids: CASTIGTTGELFF. CDR3 coding DNA: TGCGCCAGCACCATCGGGACTACCGGGGAGCTGTTTTTT.

The V gene is TRBV6-5, the J gene TRBJ1-1; D may be TRBD1 (6 bases). The CDR3 totals 16 residues. V gave up 4 bases and J gave up 1 base, with 16 bases separating them. Germline CDR1 reads MNHEY; CDR2 reads SVGAGI. The chain's CDR3 is CASSSPQTGSNTEAFF. DNA of the CDR3: TGTGCCAGCAGTTCTCCTCAGACAGGATCGAACACTGAAGCTTTCTTT.

This clone was recorded a few times. V is TRBV30 and J is TRBJ1-1, with D uncertain. This CDR3 region has 11 residues. The ends were cut back, 1 base at V and 5 bases at J, with 5 bases in the middle. Germline V gives CDR1 GTSNPN, CDR2 SVGIG (reference sequence). The CDR3 DNA follows: TGTGCCTGGAGTGCCCAGACTGAAGCTTTCTTT. It translates to CAWSAQTEAFF.

This sequence joins TRBV5-1 and TRBJ1-2; D possibly corresponds to TRBD1 (5 bases). Trimming pared 0 bases from V and 3 bases from J, leaving 12 bases between. CDR1 and CDR2 from the germline V gene are SGHRS and YFSETQ. There are 15 residues in the CDR3. CDR3 region: CASSLVPGGDYGYTF. CDR3 DNA sequence: TGCGCCAGCAGCTTGGTCCCAGGAGGGGACTATGGCTACACCTTC.